Reported below is one T cell receptor (beta chain). Sequencing was performed with immunoSEQ multiplex PCR; in TCRdb, only in-frame clones are kept and a portion is missing. The sample lists some 200,000 clones, about 81% seen once, with about an eighth in the top ten. This entry comes from a study of blood T cell repertoires in COVID-19. Whole-study context: PBMCs, B-cell-depleted T cells, or T cells provided the cDNA or gDNA that made up the material.

Germline CDR1 and CDR2: MNHEY and SVGAGI. The CDR3 loop spans 15 amino acids. V gave up 6 bases and J gave up 2 bases, with 16 bases separating them. Sequenced input: peripheral blood. This TCR was recovered from a man aged 30 to 45 with active or convalescent COVID-19. The chain joins TRBV6-5 to TRBJ1-2; TRBD1 might be the D (6 bases). Here the CDR3 reads CASRPPGRGNYGYTF. CDR3 nucleotides: TGTGCCAGCAGGCCGCCCGGCAGGGGAAACTATGGCTACACCTTC.